This T cell receptor (beta chain) was retrieved from a study of blood T cell repertoires in COVID-19. Germline CDR1 reads SGHTS; CDR2 reads YDEGEE. The trim removed 0 bases at V and 4 bases at J, leaving 4 bases unmatched. This CDR3 has 15 residues. Assay used: immunoSEQ multiplex PCR; TCRdb lists only in-frame clones, some missing. Of some 240,000 clones in the sample, 89% were seen once. The chain links TRBV5-8 to TRBJ1-5; 7 bases match TRBD1. This receptor was obtained from a man in his 60s who had recovered from COVID-19. Sequenced sample: peripheral blood. The CDR3: CASSLALDRNQPQHF. The CDR3, as DNA: TGTGCCAGCAGCTTGGCCCTGGACAGGAATCAGCCCCAGCATTTT.